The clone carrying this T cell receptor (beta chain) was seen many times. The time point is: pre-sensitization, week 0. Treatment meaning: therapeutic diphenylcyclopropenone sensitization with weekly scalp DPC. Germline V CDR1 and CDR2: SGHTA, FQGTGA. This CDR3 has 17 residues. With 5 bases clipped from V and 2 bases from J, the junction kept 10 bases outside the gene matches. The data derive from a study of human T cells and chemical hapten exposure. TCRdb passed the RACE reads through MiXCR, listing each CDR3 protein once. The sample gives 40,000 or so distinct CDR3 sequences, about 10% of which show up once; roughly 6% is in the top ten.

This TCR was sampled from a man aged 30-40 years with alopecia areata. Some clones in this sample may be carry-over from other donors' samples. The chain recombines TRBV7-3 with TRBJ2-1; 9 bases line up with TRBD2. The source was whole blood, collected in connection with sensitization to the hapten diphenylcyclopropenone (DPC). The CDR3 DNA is TGTGCCAGCAGCCGAATGGGTAGCGGGGGAGCCTACAATGAGCAGTTCTTC. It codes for CASSRMGSGGAYNEQFF.